These 10 T cell receptor beta chains came from one sample sequenced in a study of blood T cell repertoires in COVID-19. Sequencing used immunoSEQ multiplex PCR; TCRdb keeps in-frame clones, though not all of them. The sample holds under 55,000 clones, roughly 80% seen once. The sequenced sample was peripheral blood. The receptors here all came from a human donor in a cohort sampled during active COVID-19.

The V and J genes are TRBV5-4 and TRBJ1-2; a weak D match, TRBD1 (6 bases). This CDR3 is built from 14 residues. The ends were cut back, 4 bases at V and 8 bases at J, with 18 bases in the middle. CDR1 is SGHNT, CDR2 YYREEE, per germline (reference sequence). CDR3 amino acids: CASSTGKQGFGYTF. CDR3 in DNA: TGTGCCAGCAGCACAGGAAAACAGGGCTTCGGCTACACCTTC.

V gene TRBV5-1 combines with J gene TRBJ2-2, with D possibly being TRBD2 (5 bases). The CDR3 consists of 15 residues. The germline CDR1 and CDR2 sequences are SGHRS and YFSETQ. V was clipped by 4 bases and J by 6 bases, with 16 bases between them. The CDR3 region has the DNA TGCGCCAGCAGCCAGCGGACGGGATCGGCCGGGGAGCTGTTTTTT. This sequence encodes CASSQRTGSAGELFF.

The chain is built from TRBV7-9 and TRBJ2-7, with 7 bases matching TRBD1. Trimming removed 4 bases from V and 5 bases from J; junction bases left unmatched: 5. From germline, CDR1 is SEHNR and CDR2 FQNEAQ (reference sequence). This CDR3 comprises 13 residues. DNA for the CDR3: TGTGCCAGCAGCTCCGACAGGGATGACGAGCAGTACTTC. Its protein product is CASSSDRDDEQYF.

V gene TRBV18 combines with J gene TRBJ1-2, with D possibly TRBD1 on 5 matching bases. The CDR3 covers 14 residues. Germline loops: CDR1 KGHSH, CDR2 LQKENI. The V end was cut by 3 bases, the J end by 2 bases, with 10 bases between. The CDR3: CASSPSDINYGYTF. Here the CDR3 DNA reads TGTGCCAGCTCACCGTCGGACATAAACTATGGCTACACCTTC.

Written as DNA, the CDR3 is TGCGCCAGCAGCTCCGGAACTAGCGGATACAATGAGCAGTTCTTC. It codes for CASSSGTSGYNEQFF. V usage is TRBV5-1 and J usage is TRBJ2-1; 8 bases are shared with TRBD2. Germline-derived CDR1 and CDR2 are SGHRS and YFSETQ. This CDR3 has 15 amino acids. The V and J ends lost 3 bases and 4 bases, in that order; junction bases with no gene match: 6.

V and J are TRBV12-2 and TRBJ1-1; TRBD1 is taken as the D call from the table, unchecked against the DNA. TRBV12-2 is noted as a pseudogene. This CDR3 spans 14 amino acids. Here the CDR3 reads CASRCGQPNTEAFF. In DNA form, the CDR3 reads TGTGCAAGTCGCTGCGGACAGCCGAACACTGAAGCTTTCTTT.

The chain is built from TRBV5-5 and TRBJ1-1; 10 positions agree with TRBD1. Trimming cost V 4 bases and J 11 bases; bases outside gene matches: 11. In germline, CDR1 is SGHKS, CDR2 YYEKEE (reference sequence). This CDR3 contains 14 residues. The CDR3 is CASSPRQGASGAFF. The CDR3 DNA follows: TGTGCCAGCAGCCCTAGACAGGGGGCGTCAGGGGCTTTCTTT.

The rearrangement links TRBV6-5 to TRBJ1-2; 12 nucleotides align to TRBD1. V was pared by 2 bases and J by 8 bases, with 3 bases of the junction left unmatched. Germline-derived CDR1 and CDR2 are MNHEY and SVGAGI. The CDR3 is 14 amino acids. CDR3 region: CASSYTGTGGGYTF. The CDR3 nucleotides read TGTGCCAGCAGTTACACCGGGACAGGGGGCGGCTACACCTTC.

The rearrangement joins TRBV2 to TRBJ2-5; a weak D match, TRBD2 (6 bases). Germline CDR1 reads SNHLY; CDR2 reads FYNNEI. The CDR3 runs to 14 residues. V was shortened by 4 bases and J by 5 bases, with 14 bases between the two germline ends. The CDR3 DNA is TGTGCCAGCAGTGTAGTGGGGGGAGTTGAGACCCAGTACTTC. It translates to CASSVVGGVETQYF.

This chain uses TRBV7-8 with TRBJ2-5; D gene unclear. V shed 5 bases and J shed 5 bases, with 9 bases lying between them. The CDR3 sequence is 12 residues long. Germline CDR1 SGHVS, CDR2 FQNEAQ. The CDR3 is CASSLTRETQYF. The DNA for the CDR3 is TGTGCCAGCAGCCTTACTCGGGAGACCCAGTACTTC.